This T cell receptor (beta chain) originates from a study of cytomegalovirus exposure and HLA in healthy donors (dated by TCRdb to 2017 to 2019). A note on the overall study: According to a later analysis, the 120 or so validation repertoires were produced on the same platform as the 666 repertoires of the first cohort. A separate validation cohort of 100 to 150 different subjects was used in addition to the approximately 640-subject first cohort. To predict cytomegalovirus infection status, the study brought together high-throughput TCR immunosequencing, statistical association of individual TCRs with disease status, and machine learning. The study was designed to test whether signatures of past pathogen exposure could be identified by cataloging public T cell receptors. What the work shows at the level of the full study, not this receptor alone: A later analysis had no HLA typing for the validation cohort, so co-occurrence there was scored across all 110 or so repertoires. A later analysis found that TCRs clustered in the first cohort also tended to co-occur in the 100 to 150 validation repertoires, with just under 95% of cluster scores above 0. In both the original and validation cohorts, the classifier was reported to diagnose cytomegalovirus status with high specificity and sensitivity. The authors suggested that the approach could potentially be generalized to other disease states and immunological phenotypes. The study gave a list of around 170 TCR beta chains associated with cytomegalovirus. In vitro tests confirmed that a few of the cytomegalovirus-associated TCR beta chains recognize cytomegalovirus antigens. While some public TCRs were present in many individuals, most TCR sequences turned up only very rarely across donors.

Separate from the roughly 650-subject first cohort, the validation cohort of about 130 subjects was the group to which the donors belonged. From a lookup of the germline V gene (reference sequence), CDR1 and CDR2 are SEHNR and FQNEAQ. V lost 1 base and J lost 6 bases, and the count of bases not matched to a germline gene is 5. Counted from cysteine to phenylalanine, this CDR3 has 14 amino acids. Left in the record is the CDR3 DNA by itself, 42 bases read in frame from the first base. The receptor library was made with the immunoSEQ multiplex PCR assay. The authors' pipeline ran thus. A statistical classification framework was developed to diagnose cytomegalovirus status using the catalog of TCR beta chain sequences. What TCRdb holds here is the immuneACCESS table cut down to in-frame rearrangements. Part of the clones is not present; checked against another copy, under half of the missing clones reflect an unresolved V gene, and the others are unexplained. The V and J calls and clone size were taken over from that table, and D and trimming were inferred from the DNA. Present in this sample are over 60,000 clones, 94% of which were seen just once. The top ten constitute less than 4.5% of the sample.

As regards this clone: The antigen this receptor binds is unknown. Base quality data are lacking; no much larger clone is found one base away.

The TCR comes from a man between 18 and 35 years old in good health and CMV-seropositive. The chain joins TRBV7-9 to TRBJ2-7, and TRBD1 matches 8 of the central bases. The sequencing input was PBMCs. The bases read TGTGCCAGCAGCTTAGGGGGCAGGGGGCTCGAGCAGTACTTC. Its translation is CASSLGGRGLEQYF.